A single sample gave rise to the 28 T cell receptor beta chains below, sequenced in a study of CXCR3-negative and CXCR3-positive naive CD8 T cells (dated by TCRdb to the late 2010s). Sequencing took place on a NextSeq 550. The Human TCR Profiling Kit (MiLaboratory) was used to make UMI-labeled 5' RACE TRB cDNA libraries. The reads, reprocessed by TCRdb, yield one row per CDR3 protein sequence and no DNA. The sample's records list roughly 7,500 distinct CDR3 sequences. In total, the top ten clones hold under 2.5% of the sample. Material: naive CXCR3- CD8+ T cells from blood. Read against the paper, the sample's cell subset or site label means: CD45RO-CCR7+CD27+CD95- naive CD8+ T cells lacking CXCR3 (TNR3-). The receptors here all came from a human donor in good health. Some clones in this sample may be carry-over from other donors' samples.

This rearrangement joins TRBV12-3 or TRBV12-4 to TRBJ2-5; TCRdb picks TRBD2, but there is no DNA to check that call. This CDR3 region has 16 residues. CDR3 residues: CASSNLAGEGPETQYF.

This CDR3 reads CATTLAGGLHNEQFF. The chain couples TRBV19 to TRBJ2-1; TCRdb designates TRBD2, a call that cannot be tested without DNA. There are 15 residues in the CDR3. CDR1 is LNHDA and CDR2 is SQIVND in the germline V gene (reference sequence).

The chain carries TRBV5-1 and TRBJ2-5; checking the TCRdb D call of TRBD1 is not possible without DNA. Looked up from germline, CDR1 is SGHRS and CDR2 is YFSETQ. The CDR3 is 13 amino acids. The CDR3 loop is CASSPRGEATQYF.

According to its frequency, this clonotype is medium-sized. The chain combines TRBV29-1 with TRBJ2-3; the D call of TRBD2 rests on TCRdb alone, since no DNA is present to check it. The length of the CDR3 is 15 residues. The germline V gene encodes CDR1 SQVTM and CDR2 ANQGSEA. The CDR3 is CSAIRTSASTDTQYF.

The CDR3 loop reads CASRKNRDRDHEQYF. The V gene is TRBV12-3 or TRBV12-4, the J gene TRBJ2-7; the TCRdb D gene call, TRBD1, has no DNA to confirm it. CDR3 size: 15 residues.

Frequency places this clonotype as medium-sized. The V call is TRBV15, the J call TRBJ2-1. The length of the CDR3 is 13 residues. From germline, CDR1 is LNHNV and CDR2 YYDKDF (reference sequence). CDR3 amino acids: CATSRDSYNEQFF. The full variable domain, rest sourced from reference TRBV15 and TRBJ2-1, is DAMVIQNPRYQVTQFGKPVTLSCSQTLNHNVMYWYQQKSSQAPKLLFHYYDKDFNNEADTPDNFQSRRPNTSFCFLDIRSPGLGDTAMYLCATSRDSYNEQFFGPGTRLTVL.

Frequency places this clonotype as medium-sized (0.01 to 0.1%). The CDR3 sequence is CSARERDRGNYGYTF. The V and J genes are TRBV20-1 and TRBJ1-2; the TCRdb D gene call, TRBD1, has no DNA to confirm it. The germline V gene has CDR1 DFQATT and CDR2 SNEGSKA (reference sequence). CDR3 size: 15 residues.

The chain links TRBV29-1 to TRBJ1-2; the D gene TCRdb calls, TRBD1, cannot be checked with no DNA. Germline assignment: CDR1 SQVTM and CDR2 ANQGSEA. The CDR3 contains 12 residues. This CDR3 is CSVEDRQDGYTF.

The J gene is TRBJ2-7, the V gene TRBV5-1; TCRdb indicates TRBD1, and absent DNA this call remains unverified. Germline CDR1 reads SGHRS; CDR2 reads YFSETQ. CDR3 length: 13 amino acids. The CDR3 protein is CASSIQQGYEQYF.

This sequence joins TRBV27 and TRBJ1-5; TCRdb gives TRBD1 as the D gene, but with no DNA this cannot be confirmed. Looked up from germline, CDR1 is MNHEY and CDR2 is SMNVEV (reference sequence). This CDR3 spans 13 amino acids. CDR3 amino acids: CASSATGDQPQHF.

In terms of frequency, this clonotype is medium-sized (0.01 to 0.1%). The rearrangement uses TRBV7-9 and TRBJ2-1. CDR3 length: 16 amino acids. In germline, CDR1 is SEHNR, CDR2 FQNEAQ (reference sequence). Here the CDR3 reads CASTYPLGTDYNEQFF.

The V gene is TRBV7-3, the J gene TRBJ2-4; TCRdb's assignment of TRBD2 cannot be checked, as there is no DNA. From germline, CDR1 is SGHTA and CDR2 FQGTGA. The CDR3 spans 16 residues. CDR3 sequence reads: CASSLIGPLAKNIQYF. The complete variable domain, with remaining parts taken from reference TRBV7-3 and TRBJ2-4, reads GAGVSQTPSNKVTEKGKYVELRCDPISGHTALYWYRQSLGQGPEFLIYFQGTGAADDSGLPNDRFFAVRPEGSVSTLKIQRTERGDSAVYLCASSLIGPLAKNIQYFGAGTRLSVL.

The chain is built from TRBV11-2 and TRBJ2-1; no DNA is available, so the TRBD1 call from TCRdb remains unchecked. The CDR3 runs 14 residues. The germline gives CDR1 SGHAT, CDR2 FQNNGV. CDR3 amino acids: CASSPPSSYNEQFF.

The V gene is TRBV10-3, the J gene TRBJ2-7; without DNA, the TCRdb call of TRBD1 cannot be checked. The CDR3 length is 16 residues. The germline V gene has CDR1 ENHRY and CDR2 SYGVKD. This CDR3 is CAISESGQGAFYEQYF.

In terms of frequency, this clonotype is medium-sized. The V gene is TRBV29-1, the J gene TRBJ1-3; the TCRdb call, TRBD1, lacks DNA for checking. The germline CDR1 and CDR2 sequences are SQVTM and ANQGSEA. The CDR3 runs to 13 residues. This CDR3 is CSVEGPEGYTIYF.

The CDR3 loop is CASSSPQTLEQFF. The genes are TRBV11-2 and TRBJ2-1. Germline values: CDR1 SGHAT, CDR2 FQNNGV. The CDR3 covers 13 residues.

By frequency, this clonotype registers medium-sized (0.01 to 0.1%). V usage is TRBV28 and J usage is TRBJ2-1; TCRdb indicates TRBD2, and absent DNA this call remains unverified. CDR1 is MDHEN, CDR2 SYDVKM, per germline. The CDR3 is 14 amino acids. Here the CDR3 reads CATRVSSGSDEQFF.

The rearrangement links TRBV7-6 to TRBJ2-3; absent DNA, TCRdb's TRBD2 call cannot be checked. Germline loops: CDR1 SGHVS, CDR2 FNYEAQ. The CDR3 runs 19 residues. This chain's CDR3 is CASSLVTSGRPPHTDTQYF.

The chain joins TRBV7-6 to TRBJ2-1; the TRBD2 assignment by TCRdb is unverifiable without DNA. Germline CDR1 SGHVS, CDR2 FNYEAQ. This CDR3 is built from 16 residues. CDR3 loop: CASSATSGSSYNEQFF.

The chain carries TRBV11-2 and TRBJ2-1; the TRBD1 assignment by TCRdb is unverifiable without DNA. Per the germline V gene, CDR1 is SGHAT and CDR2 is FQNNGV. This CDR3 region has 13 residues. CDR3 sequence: CASSFRGVLEQFF. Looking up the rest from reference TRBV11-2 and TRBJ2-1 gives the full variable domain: EAGVAQSPRYKIIEKRQSVAFWCNPISGHATLYWYQQILGQGPKLLIQFQNNGVVDDSQLPKDRFSAERLKGVDSTLKIQPAKLEDSAVYLCASSFRGVLEQFFGPGTRLTVL.

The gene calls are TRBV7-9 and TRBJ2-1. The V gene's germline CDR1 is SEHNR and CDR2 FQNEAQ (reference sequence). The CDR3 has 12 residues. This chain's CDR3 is CASTGPYNEQFF. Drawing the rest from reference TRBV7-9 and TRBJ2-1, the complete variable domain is DTGVSQNPRHKITKRGQNVTFRCDPISEHNRLYWYRQTLGQGPEFLTYFQNEAQLEKSRLLSDRFSAERPKGSFSTLEIQRTEQGDSAMYLCASTGPYNEQFFGPGTRLTVL.

The CDR3 here is CASSEGPPLAGSGNTIYF. The chain uses TRBV2 and TRBJ1-3. This CDR3 is 18 amino acids long. The germline V gene has CDR1 SNHLY and CDR2 FYNNEI.

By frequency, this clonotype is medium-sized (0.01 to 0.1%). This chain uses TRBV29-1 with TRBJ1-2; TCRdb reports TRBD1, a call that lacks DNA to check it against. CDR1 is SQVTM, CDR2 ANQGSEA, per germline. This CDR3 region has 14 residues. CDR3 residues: CSVRQGDDVYGYTF.

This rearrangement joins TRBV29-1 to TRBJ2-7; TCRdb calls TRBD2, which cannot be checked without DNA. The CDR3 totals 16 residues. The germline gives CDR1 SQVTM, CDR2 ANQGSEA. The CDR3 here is CSVEGGLAGEHYEQYF.

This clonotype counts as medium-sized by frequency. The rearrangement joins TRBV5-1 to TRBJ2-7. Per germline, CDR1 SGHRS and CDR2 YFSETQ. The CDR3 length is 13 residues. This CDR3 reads CASSLGRAYEQYF.

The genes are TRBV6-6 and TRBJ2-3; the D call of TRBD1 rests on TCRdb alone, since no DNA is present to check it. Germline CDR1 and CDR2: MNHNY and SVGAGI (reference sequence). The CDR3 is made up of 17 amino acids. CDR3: CASSYGKQKGLKDTQYF.

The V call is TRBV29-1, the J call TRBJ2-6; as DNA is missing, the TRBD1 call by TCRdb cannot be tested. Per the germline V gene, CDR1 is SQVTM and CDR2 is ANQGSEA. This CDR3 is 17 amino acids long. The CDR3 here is CSVEDLTGAVGANVLTF.

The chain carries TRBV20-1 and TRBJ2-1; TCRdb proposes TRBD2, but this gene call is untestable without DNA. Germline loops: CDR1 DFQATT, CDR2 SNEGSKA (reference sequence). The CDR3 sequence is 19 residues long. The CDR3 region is CSARVTRREKFSPYNEQFF.